This T cell receptor (beta chain) was sequenced for a study of blood T cell repertoires in COVID-19. Study-level background: The cDNA or gDNA used as material had been derived from T cells, B-cell-depleted T cells, or PBMCs.

This CDR3 has 14 residues. Participants had their cohort set by participant-reported clinical history. Assay: immunoSEQ multiplex PCR; the TCRdb copy retains only in-frame clones and omits some. The sample includes a few hundred thousand clones, about 84% of them seen just once. Input material: PBMCs or T cells enriched from blood (not recorded which). The TCR sequence derives from a middle-aged woman with acute COVID-19. The chain joins TRBV21-1 to TRBJ2-7; TRBD1 was called by the table and not checked on the DNA. TRBV21-1 corresponds to a pseudogene. CDR3 DNA sequence: TGTGCCAGCAGCAAAGATGACAGGGGCTACGAGCAGTACTTC. Translated: CASSKDDRGYEQYF.